The source of this T cell receptor (beta chain) is a study of CD8+ T cells in alopecia areata (dated by TCRdb to the late 2010s). For context, the study as a whole: Treated patients were enrolled in an open-label pilot trial of oral tofacitinib, 5 to 10 mg twice daily, for moderate-to-severe alopecia areata. Tofacitinib was administered for 6 to 18 months, and 6 months of follow-up off drug were then conducted to assess delayed response and recurrence. To study T cell clonal expansion in alopecia areata, the researchers applied high-throughput TCRbeta sequencing to both the C3H/HeJ mouse model and human patients. Human TCRbeta sequencing covered scalp tissue and sorted CD4+ and CD8+ peripheral blood T cells from patchy and totalis/universalis alopecia areata patients and healthy controls. Patients on tofacitinib were biopsied at baseline and after 4 and 24 weeks of treatment, and several of the patients also had a later scalp biopsy. Clonality in the scalp was compared among normal scalp (n=4), patchy alopecia areata scalp (n=8), and alopecia totalis/universalis scalp (n=8). The RNA source kit depended on sample type: the PAXgene miRNA kit for fixed scalp, the miRNeasy kit for PBMCs, and the RNeasy kit for mouse skin. TCRbeta CDR3 regions were amplified by immunoSEQ multiplex PCR using 35 Vbeta forward and 13 Jbeta reverse primers. Overall study outcomes, separate from this receptor: Higher clonality and more expanded CD8+ clones were observed in lesional scalp than in normal scalp, particularly in alopecia totalis/universalis, a finding suggestive of antigenic drive. Shared TCR sequences between patients were less evident than in mice, which may be partly attributable to HLA diversity in the patient population. Unlike mouse skin, where gammadelta T cells dominate, normal human skin contains resident alphabeta T cells that get sequenced too, which complicates analysis of the scalp TCR repertoire.

Receptor libraries were prepared by the immunoSEQ multiplex PCR assay. To provide template for TCR sequencing, every sample had RNA extracted and reverse transcribed into cDNA. SuperScript III was used to make first-strand cDNA, primed with a 2:1 mix of oligo-dT and random hexamers. A synthetic immune receptor repertoire was used to assess amplification bias, and residual bias was removed computationally. From the authors' description of their analysis: After raw reads were preprocessed to remove errors, the CDR3 was defined following IMGT conventions as running from the conserved cysteine to phenylalanine. Clonality was computed as 1 minus the Shannon entropy, with the entropy normalized by log2 of the number of productive unique TCRs. Scalp TCRbeta sequences were cross-referenced with sorted blood CD4 and CD8 repertoires so that the CD4 or CD8 identity of scalp clones could be inferred. In its TCRdb copy, this immuneACCESS table keeps in-frame sequences only and misses some clones. Where compared with another copy, unresolved V genes explain less than half of these, and the others have no known cause. The DNA was the basis for D and trimming; V, J and clone size are from that table. This sample lists approximately 91,000 clones; over 40% were detected once. The top ten clones comprise about 0.79% of the sample.

Lesional scalp punch biopsies and peripheral blood were collected from alopecia areata patients. PBMCs were isolated by density centrifugation and stained for CD3, CD4 and CD8, after which CD4+ and CD8+ T cells were sorted on a FACSAria. In the case of this clone: There is no known antigen for this receptor. Per-base qualities were not stored, and no clone one base away is much larger.

This clonotype originated in a human donor with alopecia areata. The source material was CD4+ T cells sorted from blood.

The CDR3 sequence is CAWSLSTAGELFF. The DNA reads TGTGCCTGGAGTTTGTCCACGGCGGGGGAGCTGTTTTTT. The sequence is built from TRBV30 and TRBJ2-2; no D gene is confidently identified. V is pared back by 2 bases and J by 8 bases, with 12 bases lying between the germline termini. Sequences GTSNPN (CDR1) and SVGIG (CDR2) are obtained from the germline V gene (reference sequence). The CDR3 runs 13 amino acids, cysteine and phenylalanine included. CDR3 DNA only is kept here, 39 bases in frame from base 1.